This T cell receptor (beta chain) stems from a study of T-cell reconstitution after alpha-beta-depleted transplantation in children (dated by TCRdb to the mid-2010s). Describing the broader study: T-cell immune reconstitution after TCRalphabeta/CD19-depleted allogeneic hematopoietic cell transplantation in children was quantitatively tracked in the study by means of TCR repertoire profiling.

CDR1 and CDR2, looked up from the germline V gene (reference sequence), are LNHDA and SQIVND. Counted from cysteine to phenylalanine, this CDR3 has 13 amino acids. CDR3 DNA only is kept here, 39 bases in frame from base 1. Here V drops 6 bases and J drops 5 bases, and the junction holds 3 bases not matched to any gene. Library generation was performed with PCR. Sequencing relied on an Illumina HiSeq 2500. TCR library preparation used molecular barcoding, with unique molecular identifiers applied to normalize quantification of the TCRbeta repertoire. TCRdb took the public reads, trimmed them with fastp at Q25, ran MiXCR for clone calling and kept in-frame beta chains. Every CDR3 protein is listed once, alongside the most common genes and DNA of its rows. In all, the sample holds roughly 500,000 distinct CDR3 sequences, and around 13% of those were seen once. The leading ten clones occupy about 5% of the sample.

This clonotype was seen a handful of times. The antigen it binds to is not known. The record has no base qualities; no much larger clone is one base away. This sample comprised PBMCs from the stem cell graft donor, obtained from the stem cell graft. The rearrangement combines TRBV19 with TRBJ1-5, and TRBD1 matches 8 of the central bases. The clonotype comes from a human donor who donated a stem cell graft to a child with combined immunodeficiency. The sequenced DNA is TGTGCCAGTAGACGGACAGGGTATCAGCCCCAGCATTTT. This translates into CASRRTGYQPQHF.